The next 7 T cell receptor beta chains were all read from a single sample in a study of metastatic and nonmetastatic thyroid tumors. TCRdb re-called the PCR reads with MiXCR. The data show roughly 6,500 clones, 25% to 35% seen once. Each patient went into thyroid surgery without having received any treatment. Sequenced material: adjacent normal tissue. These receptors all come from a female donor with papillary thyroid cancer or a benign thyroid nodule (not recorded which). Some clones in this sample may be carry-over from other donors' samples.

This clone was detected only a few times. The chain recombines TRBV10-3 with TRBJ2-2; D perhaps matches TRBD2 (5 bases). The CDR3 sequence is 15 residues long. The germline V gene encodes CDR1 ENHRY and CDR2 SYGVKD. Trimming shortened V by 7 bases and J by 1 base, and 13 bases separated the two germline ends. In DNA, the CDR3 is TGTGCCATCATGATACAGACTAAGAACACCGGGGAGCTGTTTTTT. Translated, it gives CAIMIQTKNTGELFF.

This clone was seen only a few times. The V call is TRBV28, the J call TRBJ2-7, with D maybe TRBD1 (6 bases). The CDR3 spans 15 residues. Per germline, CDR1 MDHEN and CDR2 SYDVKM. V lost 7 bases to trimming and J lost 5 bases, with 21 bases between them. CDR3 residues: CASNPVGGDGNEQYF. In DNA, the CDR3 is TGTGCCAGCAACCCGGTAGGGGGAGACGGGAACGAGCAGTACTTC.

This clone showed up just a few times. This chain connects TRBV6-2 or TRBV6-3 to TRBJ1-2; D gene ambiguous. The CDR3 totals 14 residues. Trimming shortened V by 0 bases and J by 3 bases, and 8 bases separated the two germline ends. CDR1 MNHEY and CDR2 SVGEGT come from the germline V gene. The CDR3 reads CASSYSRADYGYTF. CDR3 nucleotide sequence: TGTGCCAGCAGTTACTCGAGGGCGGACTATGGCTACACCTTC.

The chain couples TRBV6-1 to TRBJ1-2, with a tentative D call TRBD1 (6 bases). Per the germline V gene, CDR1 is MNHNS and CDR2 is SASEGT. The CDR3 spans 15 residues. The V gene lost 6 bases and the J gene lost 2 bases, with 16 bases spanning the gap. The DNA of the CDR3 is TGTGCCAGCAGCATACAGGGATTTTCGAACTATGGCTACACCTTC. Encoded protein: CASSIQGFSNYGYTF.

The chain joins TRBV28 to TRBJ1-2; TRBD1 matches 7 bases. Germline CDR1 is MDHEN and CDR2 is SYDVKM. The CDR3 has 12 amino acids. The trim removed 4 bases at V and 4 bases at J, leaving 0 bases unmatched. The CDR3 is CASSSGGYGYTF. Here the CDR3 DNA reads TGTGCCAGCAGTTCAGGGGGCTATGGCTACACCTTC.

The table lists this clone with a few counts. The chain is built from TRBV7-8 and TRBJ2-3, with 7 positions matching TRBD2. This CDR3 comprises 15 residues. After removal of 1 base from V and 2 bases from J, the junction contained 3 bases not matched to a gene. Germline loops: CDR1 SGHVS, CDR2 FQNEAQ. The CDR3 sequence: CASSLGDYDTDTQYF. The DNA for the CDR3 is TGTGCCAGCAGCTTAGGGGACTACGACACAGATACGCAGTATTTT.

This clone was recorded a few times. J is TRBJ1-1 and V is TRBV10-1, with TRBD1 matching over 8 bases. The germline V gene encodes CDR1 WNHNN and CDR2 SYGVQD (reference sequence). The trim removed 2 bases at V and 2 bases at J, leaving 4 bases unmatched. This CDR3 spans 15 amino acids. Here the CDR3 reads CASSEAGQGNTEAFF. CDR3 nucleotide sequence: TGCGCCAGCAGTGAGGCTGGACAGGGTAACACTGAAGCTTTCTTT.